This TCR beta chain was recovered during a study of T cells in Graves' hyperthyroidism and ophthalmopathy. This CDR3 comprises 14 residues. Looked up from germline, CDR1 is SGHRS and CDR2 is YFSETQ. V trimming: 6 bases; J trimming: 0 bases; junction bases outside the gene matches: 3. Amplification of TCR beta CDR3 regions was performed using RNA transcripts as template. TCR CDR3 regions were first amplified by RT-PCR with HTBI primers. TCRdb re-derived calls from the multiplex PCR reads in MiXCR, one entry per CDR3 protein. The sample consists of roughly 500,000 distinct CDR3 sequences, over 11% of them appearing once. PBMCs were collected from an approximately 10 ml volume of fresh peripheral blood.

Sequencing was carried out using blood. The TCR comes from a woman in her thirties with Graves' hyperthyroidism that later progressed to Graves' ophthalmopathy. This chain uses TRBV5-1 with TRBJ2-1, with 7 bases identical to TRBD2. For the CDR3, the DNA is TGCGCCAGCAAAATAGCGGGCTCCTACAATGAGCAGTTCTTC. This translates into CASKIAGSYNEQFF.